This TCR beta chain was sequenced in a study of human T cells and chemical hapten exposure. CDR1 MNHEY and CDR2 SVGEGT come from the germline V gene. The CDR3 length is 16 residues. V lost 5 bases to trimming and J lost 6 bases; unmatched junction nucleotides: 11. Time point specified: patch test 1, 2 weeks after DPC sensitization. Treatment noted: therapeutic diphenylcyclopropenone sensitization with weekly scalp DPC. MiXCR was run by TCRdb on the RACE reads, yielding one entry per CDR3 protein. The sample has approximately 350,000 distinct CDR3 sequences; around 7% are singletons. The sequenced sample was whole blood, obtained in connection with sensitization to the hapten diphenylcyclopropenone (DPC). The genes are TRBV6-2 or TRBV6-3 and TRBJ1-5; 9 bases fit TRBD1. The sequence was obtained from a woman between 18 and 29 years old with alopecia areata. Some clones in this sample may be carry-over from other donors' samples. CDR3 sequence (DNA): TGTGCCAGCAGTCGCCGGGACAGGGTAGGCGTTCAGCCCCAGCATTTT. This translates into CASSRRDRVGVQPQHF.